Following are 27 T cell receptor beta chains from one sample sequenced in a study of cytomegalovirus exposure and HLA in healthy donors. PCR involved 60 Vbeta and 13 Jbeta primers. TCRdb keeps only in-frame clones here, not all; method: immunoSEQ multiplex PCR. The profile covers about 140,000 clones, with 75% to 80% appearing a single time and around 1.5% taken by the ten largest. The sample taken for sequencing was PBMCs. Receptors originate from a female donor in good health and CMV-seronegative.

This clone was detected once. V gene TRBV19 combines with J gene TRBJ2-6; D is ambiguous. The V gene lost 7 bases and the J gene lost 4 bases, with 8 bases spanning the gap. From germline, CDR1 is LNHDA and CDR2 SQIVND (reference sequence). This CDR3 contains 13 residues. The CDR3 protein is CASTAQGANVLTF. CDR3 DNA: TGTGCCAGTACTGCCCAGGGGGCCAACGTCCTGACTTTC. The full variable domain, its missing parts supplied by reference TRBV19 and TRBJ2-6, is DGGITQSPKYLFRKEGQNVTLSCEQNLNHDAMYWYRQDPGQGLRLIYYSQIVNDFQKGDIAEGYSVSREKKESFPLTVTSAQKNPTAFYLCASTAQGANVLTFGAGSRLTVL.

The chain couples TRBV19 to TRBJ1-2, with 8 bases identical to TRBD1. Trimming cost V 5 bases and J 5 bases; bases outside gene matches: 7. Germline CDR1 LNHDA, CDR2 SQIVND (reference sequence). There are 14 residues in the CDR3. The CDR3 is CASSSAGQGYGYTF. CDR3 DNA: TGTGCCAGTAGTTCCGCCGGACAGGGTTATGGCTACACCTTC.

This CDR3 is CASSGGQRTYNEQFF. The CDR3 nucleotides read TGTGCCAGCAGCGGGGGACAGCGCACTTACAATGAGCAGTTCTTC. The rearrangement uses TRBV5-4 and TRBJ2-1, with 7 nucleotides matching TRBD1. With 4 bases clipped from V and 4 bases from J, the junction kept 8 bases outside the gene matches. The CDR3 is 15 amino acids. CDR1 is SGHNT and CDR2 is YYREEE in the germline V gene (reference sequence).

The chain joins TRBV5-1 to TRBJ1-1; D uncertain. From germline, CDR1 is SGHRS and CDR2 YFSETQ. This CDR3 region has 15 residues. Between the trimmed V and J ends, which lost 0 bases and 1 base, there was a span of 10 bases. The CDR3 is CASSLGEAGNTEAFF. The CDR3 DNA sequence: TGCGCCAGCAGCTTGGGGGAGGCAGGGAACACTGAAGCTTTCTTT.

The genes are TRBV12-5 and TRBJ1-6; D remains unclear. CDR3 length equals 18 residues. The germline V gene has CDR1 LGHNT and CDR2 FRNRAP. The ends were cut back, 0 bases at V and 0 bases at J, with 12 bases in the middle. The DNA for the CDR3 is TGTGCTAGTGGTTTGGTACTGGGCATAAGCTCCTATAATTCACCCCTCCACTTT. Protein: CASGLVLGISSYNSPLHF.

The rearrangement uses TRBV10-2 and TRBJ1-2; TRBD1 matches 7 bases. In germline, CDR1 is WSHSY, CDR2 SAAADI. Germline trimming cut 6 bases from V and 2 bases from J; bases unmatched to any gene: 6. The CDR3 covers 14 residues. The CDR3 DNA sequence: TGCGCCAGCAGAATAGACAGGGTGAACTATGGCTACACCTTC. Its translation is CASRIDRVNYGYTF.

V gene TRBV28 combines with J gene TRBJ2-1; D is undetermined. Deletions cut 3 bases from V and 4 bases from J, with 13 bases between. This CDR3 region has 15 residues. Germline V CDR1 and CDR2: MDHEN, SYDVKM. CDR3 sequence (DNA): TGTGCCAGCAGTTTCGGAGACTTTGTTTACAATGAGCAGTTCTTC. Its protein is CASSFGDFVYNEQFF.

V usage is TRBV25-1 and J usage is TRBJ2-2, with a weak D call TRBD1 (5 bases). There are 14 residues in the CDR3. Germline-derived CDR1 and CDR2 are MGHDK and SYGVNS. V was shortened by 1 base and J by 6 bases, with 9 bases between the two germline ends. The CDR3 nucleotides are TGTGCCAGCAGTGAATCATGGGGCCCCGGGGAGCTGTTTTTT. This sequence encodes CASSESWGPGELFF.

The V and J genes are TRBV6-5 and TRBJ1-5; a weak D match, TRBD1 (5 bases). CDR3 length equals 16 residues. Germline CDR1 is MNHEY and CDR2 is SVGAGI. Deletions cut 0 bases from V and 7 bases from J, with 16 bases between. The CDR3 DNA sequence: TGTGCCAGCAGTTACTCGTTGGCAGGGATCGGCCAGCCCCAGCATTTT. This sequence encodes CASSYSLAGIGQPQHF.

The chain combines TRBV7-2 with TRBJ2-3; D ambiguous. The CDR3 sequence is 12 residues long. Per the germline V gene, CDR1 is SGHTA and CDR2 is FQGNSA. Between the trimmed V and J ends, which lost 4 bases and 2 bases, there was a span of 4 bases. The CDR3 DNA is TGTGCCAGCAGCTACTACACAGATACGCAGTATTTT. Its protein product is CASSYYTDTQYF.

This chain connects TRBV29-1 to TRBJ1-1; 7 nucleotides line up with TRBD1. This CDR3 comprises 13 residues. Germline CDR1 is SQVTM and CDR2 is ANQGSEA. J gave up 1 base and V 8 bases, and 7 bases lay outside the gene matches. The CDR3 DNA reads TGCAGCATACGGACAGGATCGAACACTGAAGCTTTCTTT. It codes for CSIRTGSNTEAFF.

The genes are TRBV5-1 and TRBJ2-7; D is unclear. CDR3 length: 15 residues. V was trimmed by 0 bases and J by 2 bases, leaving 12 bases between them. The germline V gene has CDR1 SGHRS and CDR2 YFSETQ. The DNA for the CDR3 is TGCGCCAGCAGCTTGGCCTCACCAGGCACCTACGAGCAGTACTTC. It yields the protein CASSLASPGTYEQYF. Based on the CDR3 plus reference TRBV5-1 and TRBJ2-7, the full variable domain is KAGVTQTPRYLIKTRGQQVTLSCSPISGHRSVSWYQQTPGQGLQFLFEYFSETQRNKGNFPGRFSGRQFSNSRSEMNVSTLELGDSALYLCASSLASPGTYEQYFGPGTRLTVT.

This chain uses TRBV27 with TRBJ2-5, with 7 positions matching TRBD2. The CDR3 consists of 15 residues. The ends lost 1 base at V and 4 bases at J; junction bases unmatched: 6. The germline CDR1 and CDR2 sequences are MNHEY and SMNVEV (reference sequence). This CDR3 is CASSLFVWEGETQYF. CDR3 nucleotide sequence: TGTGCCAGCAGTTTATTCGTGTGGGAGGGAGAGACCCAGTACTTC.

The V call is TRBV7-2, the J call TRBJ2-5; 8 nucleotides agree with TRBD2. This CDR3 contains 18 residues. CDR1 and CDR2 (germline): SGHTA, FQGNSA. The V gene end was trimmed by 1 base and the J gene end by 1 base; junction bases not matched to a gene: 11. This chain's CDR3 is CASSLVLGGRGAQETQYF. The CDR3 DNA sequence: TGTGCCAGCAGCTTAGTCTTGGGTGGGCGGGGGGCCCAAGAGACCCAGTACTTC.

The chain uses TRBV15 and TRBJ1-5; 9 bases are shared with TRBD1. Germline CDR1 and CDR2: LNHNV and YYDKDF (reference sequence). There are 15 residues in the CDR3. J gave up 8 bases and V 0 bases, and 5 bases lay outside the gene matches. The CDR3 loop is CATSRETGGGEPQHF. The CDR3 DNA follows: TGTGCCACCAGCAGAGAAACAGGGGGCGGAGAGCCCCAGCATTTT.

This rearrangement joins TRBV5-1 to TRBJ1-3, with D unclear. Trimming removed 4 bases at V and 0 bases at J, with 14 bases between. The CDR3 runs to 16 residues. Germline CDR1 SGHRS, CDR2 YFSETQ. The CDR3 is CASSPTGENSGNTIYF. The CDR3 nucleotides are TGCGCCAGCAGCCCGACGGGTGAGAACTCTGGAAACACCATATATTTT.

The V call is TRBV9, the J call TRBJ2-5, with D perhaps TRBD2 (5 bases). Germline CDR1 is SGDLS and CDR2 is YYNGEE. V dropped 0 bases and J dropped 1 base, with 10 bases sitting between them. The CDR3 has 15 amino acids. CDR3: CASSVVPAAQETQYF. CDR3 coding DNA: TGTGCCAGCAGCGTAGTTCCAGCGGCCCAAGAGACCCAGTACTTC.

The rearrangement joins TRBV10-2 to TRBJ1-4, with 7 bases identical to TRBD1. The germline CDR1 and CDR2 sequences are WSHSY and SAAADI. Trimming cost V 3 bases and J 5 bases; bases outside gene matches: 12. CDR3 length equals 17 residues. The CDR3 DNA reads as TGCGCCAGCAGTGACCCGCCCTTGACAGGGTTAAATGAAAAACTGTTTTTT. It is translated as CASSDPPLTGLNEKLFF.

This clone is a singleton in its sample. This rearrangement joins TRBV6-6 to TRBJ2-1, with 7 bases fitting TRBD2. This CDR3 is built from 14 residues. Germline V CDR1 and CDR2: MNHNY, SVGAGI (reference sequence). Trimming removed 5 bases from V and 8 bases from J; junction bases left unmatched: 9. The CDR3 DNA sequence: TGTGCCAGCAGTCGAGCGGGGAGTATCTATGAGCAGTTCTTC. It is translated as CASSRAGSIYEQFF.

The J gene is TRBJ2-2, the V gene TRBV7-3; 14 bases map to TRBD2. The CDR3 is 20 residues long. The J segment lost 1 base and the V segment lost 3 bases, leaving 10 bases of the junction unmatched. The germline CDR1 and CDR2 sequences are SGHTA and FQGTGA. As DNA, the CDR3 is TGTGCCAGCAGCTTTACCGTCGGACTAGCGGGGGGATTGAACACCGGGGAGCTGTTTTTT. This encodes CASSFTVGLAGGLNTGELFF.

The chain employs TRBV18 and TRBJ2-7, with 7 bases aligning to TRBD1. The trim removed 3 bases at V and 0 bases at J, leaving 11 bases unmatched. The germline CDR1 and CDR2 sequences are KGHSH and LQKENI. The CDR3 length is 17 residues. This CDR3 reads CASSPPGTADSSYEQYF. CDR3 bases: TGTGCCAGCTCACCTCCAGGGACAGCCGACAGCTCCTACGAGCAGTACTTC.

This chain joins TRBV6-5 and TRBJ1-5; 9 bases match TRBD1. Germline CDR1 and CDR2: MNHEY and SVGAGI. The V and J ends lost 7 bases and 6 bases, in that order; junction bases with no gene match: 7. The CDR3 sequence is 14 residues long. CDR3 sequence: CASKPGQGLQPQHF. The CDR3 region has the DNA TGTGCCAGCAAGCCGGGACAGGGACTTCAGCCCCAGCATTTT.

The J gene is TRBJ1-2, the V gene TRBV15, with 11 nucleotides matching TRBD1. CDR3 length equals 14 residues. The germline V gene has CDR1 LNHNV and CDR2 YYDKDF (reference sequence). Germline trimming cut 9 bases from V and 3 bases from J; bases unmatched to any gene: 6. CDR3: CATAPGQGDYGYTF. CDR3 bases: TGTGCCACAGCTCCGGGACAGGGGGACTATGGCTACACCTTC. The whole variable domain, filled in from reference TRBV15 and TRBJ1-2, reads DAMVIQNPRYQVTQFGKPVTLSCSQTLNHNVMYWYQQKSSQAPKLLFHYYDKDFNNEADTPDNFQSRRPNTSFCFLDIRSPGLGDTAMYLCATAPGQGDYGYTFGSGTRLTVV.

V gene TRBV9 combines with J gene TRBJ2-5, with 10 positions matching TRBD2. This CDR3 has 14 amino acids. The germline V gene has CDR1 SGDLS and CDR2 YYNGEE. Trimming at V came to 6 bases and at J to 1 base, leaving 3 bases not matched to a gene. The CDR3 loop is CASNSGGPQETQYF. CDR3 in DNA: TGTGCCAGCAATAGCGGGGGGCCCCAAGAGACCCAGTACTTC.

The chain couples TRBV21-1 to TRBJ2-5; TRBD1, as called in the table, went unchecked against the DNA. TRBV21-1 is shown as a pseudogene. CDR3 length equals 18 residues. The CDR3 spells CASSINLQGRKTRGTQYF. The CDR3 DNA sequence: TGTGCCAGCAGCATCAATTTACAGGGAAGAAAAACACGGGGGACCCAGTACTTC.

This clone was detected only a few times. This chain joins TRBV15 and TRBJ2-5; TRBD2 agrees at 7 bases. V dropped 3 bases and J dropped 2; count of bases not matched to a gene: 6. Germline V lookup: CDR1 LNHNV, CDR2 YYDKDF (reference sequence). This CDR3 comprises 15 residues. The CDR3: CATSRWGGGQETQYF. CDR3 sequence (DNA): TGTGCCACCAGCAGGTGGGGGGGAGGACAAGAGACCCAGTACTTC.

The rearrangement links TRBV6-5 to TRBJ1-1; 8 bases agree with TRBD1. The V and J ends lost 7 bases and 6 bases, in that order; junction bases with no gene match: 10. This CDR3 spans 14 amino acids. CDR1 is MNHEY, CDR2 SVGAGI, per germline. The CDR3 here is CASNHETGVAEAFF. The DNA for the CDR3 is TGTGCCAGCAACCACGAGACAGGGGTCGCTGAAGCTTTCTTT.